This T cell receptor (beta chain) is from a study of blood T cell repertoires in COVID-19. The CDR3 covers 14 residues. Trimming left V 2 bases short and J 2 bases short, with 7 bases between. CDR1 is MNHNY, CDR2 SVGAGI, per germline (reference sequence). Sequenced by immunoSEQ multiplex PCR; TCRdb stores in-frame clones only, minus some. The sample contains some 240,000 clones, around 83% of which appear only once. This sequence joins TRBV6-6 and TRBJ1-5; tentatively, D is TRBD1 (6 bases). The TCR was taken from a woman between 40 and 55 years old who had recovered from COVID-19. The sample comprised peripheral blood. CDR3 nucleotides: TGTGCCAGCAGTTACGAGGGGGGCAATCAGCCCCAGCATTTT. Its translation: CASSYEGGNQPQHF.